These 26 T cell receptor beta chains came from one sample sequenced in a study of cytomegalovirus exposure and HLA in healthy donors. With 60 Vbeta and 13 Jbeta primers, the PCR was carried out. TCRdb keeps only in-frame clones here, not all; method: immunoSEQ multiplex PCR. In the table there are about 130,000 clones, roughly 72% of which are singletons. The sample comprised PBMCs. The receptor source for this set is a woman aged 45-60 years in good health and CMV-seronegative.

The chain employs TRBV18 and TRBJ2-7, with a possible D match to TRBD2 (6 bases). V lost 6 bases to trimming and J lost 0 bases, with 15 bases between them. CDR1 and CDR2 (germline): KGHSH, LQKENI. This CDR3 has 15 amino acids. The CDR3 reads CASSPSQGGSYEQYF. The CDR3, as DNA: TGTGCCAGCTCCCCAAGCCAGGGAGGCTCCTACGAGCAGTACTTC.

The CDR3 nucleotides read TGTGCCAGCAGTTTCGGGCTAGCTGCAGATACGCAGTATTTT. Translating gives CASSFGLAADTQYF. The chain uses TRBV28 and TRBJ2-3; tentatively, D is TRBD2 (5 bases). CDR3 length: 14 residues. V lost 3 bases, J lost 4 bases, and 11 bases lay in between. The germline gives CDR1 MDHEN, CDR2 SYDVKM.

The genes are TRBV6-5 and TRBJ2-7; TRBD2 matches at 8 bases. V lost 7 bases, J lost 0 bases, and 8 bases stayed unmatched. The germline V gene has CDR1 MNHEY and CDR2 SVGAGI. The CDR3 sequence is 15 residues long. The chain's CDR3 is CASTRGGRGSYEQYF. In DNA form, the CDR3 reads TGTGCCAGCACCCGGGGGGGCCGGGGCTCCTACGAGCAGTACTTC.

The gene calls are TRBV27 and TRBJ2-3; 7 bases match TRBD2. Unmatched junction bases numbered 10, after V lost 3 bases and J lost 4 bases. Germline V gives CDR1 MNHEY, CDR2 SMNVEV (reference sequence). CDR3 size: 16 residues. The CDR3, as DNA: TGTGCCAGCAGTTTGAGACGGGGGGAGAGGTCAGATACGCAGTATTTT. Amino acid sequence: CASSLRRGERSDTQYF.

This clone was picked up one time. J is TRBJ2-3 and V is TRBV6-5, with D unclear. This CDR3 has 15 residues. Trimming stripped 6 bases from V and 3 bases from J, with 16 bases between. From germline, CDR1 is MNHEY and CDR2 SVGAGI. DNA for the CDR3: TGTGCCAGCAGCTACCGGTTCCCTGAAACAGATACGCAGTATTTT. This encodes CASSYRFPETDTQYF.

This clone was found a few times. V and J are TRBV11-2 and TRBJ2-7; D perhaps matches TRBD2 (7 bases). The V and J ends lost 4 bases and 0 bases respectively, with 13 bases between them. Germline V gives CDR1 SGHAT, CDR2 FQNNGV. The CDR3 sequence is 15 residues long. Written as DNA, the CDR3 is TGTGCCAGCAGCTCCCAGGGGACTACCTCCTACGAGCAGTACTTC. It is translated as CASSSQGTTSYEQYF.

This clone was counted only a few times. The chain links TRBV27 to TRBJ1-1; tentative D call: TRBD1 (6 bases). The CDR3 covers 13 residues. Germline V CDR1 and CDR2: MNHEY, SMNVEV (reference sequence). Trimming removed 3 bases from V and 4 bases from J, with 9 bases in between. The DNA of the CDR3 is TGTGCCAGCAGTTTTGGCAGGGGCACTGAAGCTTTCTTT. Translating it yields CASSFGRGTEAFF.

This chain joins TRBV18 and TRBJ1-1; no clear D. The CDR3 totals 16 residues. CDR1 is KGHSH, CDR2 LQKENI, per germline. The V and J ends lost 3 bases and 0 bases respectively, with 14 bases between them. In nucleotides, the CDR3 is TGTGCCAGCTCACCTCCGGGGAGTCAGATGAACACTGAAGCTTTCTTT. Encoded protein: CASSPPGSQMNTEAFF.

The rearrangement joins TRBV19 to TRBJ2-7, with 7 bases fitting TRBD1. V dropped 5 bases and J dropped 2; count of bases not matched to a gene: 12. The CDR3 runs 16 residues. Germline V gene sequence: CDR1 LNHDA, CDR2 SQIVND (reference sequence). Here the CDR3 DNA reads TGTGCCAGTAGTGGACGACAGGGTTCCAAGCCCTACGAGCAGTACTTC. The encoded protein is CASSGRQGSKPYEQYF.

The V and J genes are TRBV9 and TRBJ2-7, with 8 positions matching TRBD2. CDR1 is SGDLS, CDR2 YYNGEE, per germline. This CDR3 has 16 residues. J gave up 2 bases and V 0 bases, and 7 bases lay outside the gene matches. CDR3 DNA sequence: TGTGCCAGCAGCGTAGCTTCGACGGGGGGGGCCTACGAGCAGTACTTC. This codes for CASSVASTGGAYEQYF.

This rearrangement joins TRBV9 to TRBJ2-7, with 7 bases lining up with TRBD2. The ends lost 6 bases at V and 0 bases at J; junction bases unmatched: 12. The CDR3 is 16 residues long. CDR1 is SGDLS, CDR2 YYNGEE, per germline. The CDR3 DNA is TGTGCCAGCATCCCCGGCCCGCGGGAGTTCTCCTACGAGCAGTACGTC. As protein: CASIPGPREFSYEQYV.

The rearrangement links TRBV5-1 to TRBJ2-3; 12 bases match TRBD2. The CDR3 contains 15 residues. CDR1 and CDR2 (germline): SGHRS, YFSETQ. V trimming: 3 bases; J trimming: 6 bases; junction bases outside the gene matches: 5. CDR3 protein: CASSSTSGSRDTQYF. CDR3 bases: TGCGCCAGCAGCTCGACTAGCGGGAGTAGGGATACGCAGTATTTT.

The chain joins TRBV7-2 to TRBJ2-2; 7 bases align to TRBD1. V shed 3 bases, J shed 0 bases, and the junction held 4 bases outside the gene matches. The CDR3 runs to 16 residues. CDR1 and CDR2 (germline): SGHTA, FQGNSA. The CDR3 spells CASSFRQGANTGELFF. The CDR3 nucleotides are TGTGCCAGCAGCTTTCGACAGGGCGCGAACACCGGGGAGCTGTTTTTT.

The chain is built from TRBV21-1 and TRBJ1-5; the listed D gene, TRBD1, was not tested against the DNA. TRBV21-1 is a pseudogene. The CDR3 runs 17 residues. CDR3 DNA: TGTGCCAGCAGCAATGACCCGGGGACAGTTAGCAATCAGCCCCAGCATTTT. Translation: CASSNDPGTVSNQPQHF.

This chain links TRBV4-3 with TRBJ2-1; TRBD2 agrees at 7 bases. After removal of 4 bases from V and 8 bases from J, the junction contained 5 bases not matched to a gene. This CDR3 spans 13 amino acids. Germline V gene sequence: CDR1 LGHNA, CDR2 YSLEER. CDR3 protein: CASSPASGDEQFF. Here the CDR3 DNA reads TGCGCCAGCAGCCCGGCTAGCGGCGATGAGCAGTTCTTC.

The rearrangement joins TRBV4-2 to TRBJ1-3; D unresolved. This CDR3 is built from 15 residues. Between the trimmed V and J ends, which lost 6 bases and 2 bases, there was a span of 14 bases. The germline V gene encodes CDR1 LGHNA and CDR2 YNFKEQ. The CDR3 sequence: CASRSSGGTGNTIYF. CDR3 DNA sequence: TGTGCCAGCAGATCCTCGGGAGGGACTGGAAACACCATATATTTT.

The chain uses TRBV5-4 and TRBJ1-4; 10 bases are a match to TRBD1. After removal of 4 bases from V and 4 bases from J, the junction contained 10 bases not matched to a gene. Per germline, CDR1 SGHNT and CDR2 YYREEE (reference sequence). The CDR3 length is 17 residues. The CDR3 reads CASSTGQGDPFNEKLFF. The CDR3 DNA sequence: TGTGCCAGCAGCACCGGACAGGGGGATCCTTTTAATGAAAAACTGTTTTTT.

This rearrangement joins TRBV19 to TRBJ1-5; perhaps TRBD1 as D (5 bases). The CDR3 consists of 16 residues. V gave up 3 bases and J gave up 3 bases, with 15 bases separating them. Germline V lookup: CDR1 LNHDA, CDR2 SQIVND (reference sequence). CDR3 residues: CASSIKGIRFNQPQHF. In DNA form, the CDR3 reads TGTGCCAGTAGTATCAAGGGGATCCGGTTCAATCAGCCCCAGCATTTT.

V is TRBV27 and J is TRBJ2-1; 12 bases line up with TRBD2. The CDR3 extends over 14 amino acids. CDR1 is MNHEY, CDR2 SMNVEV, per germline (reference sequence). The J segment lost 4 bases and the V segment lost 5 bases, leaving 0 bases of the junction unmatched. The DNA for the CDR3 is TGTGCCAGCAGTGGGACTAGCGGGTACAATGAGCAGTTCTTC. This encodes CASSGTSGYNEQFF.

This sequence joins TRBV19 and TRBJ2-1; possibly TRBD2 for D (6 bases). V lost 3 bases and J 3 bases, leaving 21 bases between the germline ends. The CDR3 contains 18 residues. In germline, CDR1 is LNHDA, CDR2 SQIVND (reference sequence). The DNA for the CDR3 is TGTGCCAGTAGTATTCGGTCCTTCGGCGGGGCCTTCTACAATGAGCAGTTCTTC. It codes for CASSIRSFGGAFYNEQFF.

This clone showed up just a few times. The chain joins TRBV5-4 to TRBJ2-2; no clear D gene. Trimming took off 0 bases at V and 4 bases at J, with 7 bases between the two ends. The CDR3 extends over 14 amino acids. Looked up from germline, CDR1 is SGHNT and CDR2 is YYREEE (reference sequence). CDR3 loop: CASSLETVTGELFF. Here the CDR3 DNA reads TGTGCCAGCAGCTTGGAAACAGTCACCGGGGAGCTGTTTTTT.

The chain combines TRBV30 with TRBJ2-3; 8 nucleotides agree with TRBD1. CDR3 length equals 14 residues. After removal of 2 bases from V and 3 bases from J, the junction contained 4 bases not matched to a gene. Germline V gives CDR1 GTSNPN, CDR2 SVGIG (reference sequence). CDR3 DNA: TGTGCCTGGAGTATAGGACAGGGTACAGATACGCAGTATTTT. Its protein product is CAWSIGQGTDTQYF.

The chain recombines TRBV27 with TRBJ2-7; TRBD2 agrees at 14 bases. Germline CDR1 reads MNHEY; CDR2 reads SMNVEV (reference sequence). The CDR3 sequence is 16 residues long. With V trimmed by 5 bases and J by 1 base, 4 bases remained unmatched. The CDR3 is CASSERTSGRSYEQYF. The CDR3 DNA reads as TGTGCCAGCAGTGAGAGGACTAGCGGGAGGTCCTACGAGCAGTACTTC.

For the CDR3, the DNA is TGTGCCAGCTCACTTGGACAGGGGTTAGGAGAGACCCAGTACTTC. This encodes CASSLGQGLGETQYF. The rearrangement joins TRBV18 to TRBJ2-5, with 9 nucleotides matching TRBD1. The germline V gene encodes CDR1 KGHSH and CDR2 LQKENI. The CDR3 totals 15 residues. Unmatched junction bases numbered 7, after V lost 4 bases and J lost 4 bases.

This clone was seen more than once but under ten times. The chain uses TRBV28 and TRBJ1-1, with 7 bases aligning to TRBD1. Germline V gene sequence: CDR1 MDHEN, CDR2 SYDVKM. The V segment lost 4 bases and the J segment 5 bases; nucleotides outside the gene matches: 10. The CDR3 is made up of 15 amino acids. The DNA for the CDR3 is TGTGCCAGCAGTTCAATCCCGACAGGGAATACTGAAGCTTTCTTT. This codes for CASSSIPTGNTEAFF.

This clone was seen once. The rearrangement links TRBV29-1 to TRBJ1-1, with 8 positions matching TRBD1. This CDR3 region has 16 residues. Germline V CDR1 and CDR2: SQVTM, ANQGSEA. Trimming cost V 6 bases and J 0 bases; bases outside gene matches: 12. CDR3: CSVGADRGLMNTEAFF. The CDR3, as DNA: TGCAGCGTGGGTGCTGACAGGGGATTAATGAACACTGAAGCTTTCTTT.